Listed here are 22 T cell receptor beta chains from one sample, sequenced in a study of blood T cell repertoires in COVID-19. Only in-frame clones appear in the TCRdb table, and some are missing; sequencing was by immunoSEQ multiplex PCR. Of 90,000 to 100,000 clones in the sample, approximately 86% were seen once. Sequencing input: peripheral blood. The receptor set was obtained from a man older than 75 with acute or convalescent COVID-19.

This chain connects TRBV5-1 to TRBJ1-4; D gene uncertain. Germline lookup yields CDR1 SGHRS and CDR2 YFSETQ. The CDR3 runs 15 residues. V was trimmed by 3 bases and J by 0 bases, leaving 9 bases between them. CDR3 nucleotides: TGCGCCAGCAGCTCAGTCGGGACAACTAATGAAAAACTGTTTTTT. It translates to CASSSVGTTNEKLFF.

The chain couples TRBV19 to TRBJ2-7; 7 nucleotides agree with TRBD1. V shed 4 bases and J 6 bases; nucleotides not matched to a gene: 9. The CDR3 length is 14 residues. From germline, CDR1 is LNHDA and CDR2 SQIVND (reference sequence). CDR3 coding DNA: TGTGCCAGTAGTAAAACCGGGACAGTAAGCGAGCAGTACTTC. As protein: CASSKTGTVSEQYF. Combining the CDR3 with reference TRBV19 and TRBJ2-7 gives the whole variable domain DGGITQSPKYLFRKEGQNVTLSCEQNLNHDAMYWYRQDPGQGLRLIYYSQIVNDFQKGDIAEGYSVSREKKESFPLTVTSAQKNPTAFYLCASSKTGTVSEQYFGPGTRLTVT.

In its sample, this clone was seen a few times. V gene TRBV27 combines with J gene TRBJ1-6; possibly TRBD1 for D (5 bases). V was cut by 4 bases and J by 3 bases, with 10 bases left in between. The CDR3 contains 15 residues. Looked up from germline, CDR1 is MNHEY and CDR2 is SMNVEV (reference sequence). CDR3 in amino acids: CASSSRGNYNSPLHF. The CDR3 nucleotides read TGTGCCAGCAGTTCCCGGGGGAACTATAATTCACCCCTCCACTTT.

This chain links TRBV7-9 with TRBJ2-1, with 7 bases that match TRBD2. This CDR3 spans 14 amino acids. Unmatched junction bases numbered 2, after V lost 3 bases and J lost 3 bases. CDR1 is SEHNR and CDR2 is FQNEAQ in the germline V gene (reference sequence). CDR3 residues: CASSFGGSYNEQFF. CDR3 DNA sequence: TGTGCCAGCAGCTTTGGCGGGAGCTACAATGAGCAGTTCTTC.

The rearrangement links TRBV6-5 to TRBJ2-2; D unresolved. Germline loops: CDR1 MNHEY, CDR2 SVGAGI. There are 14 residues in the CDR3. The V end lost 4 bases, the J end lost 2 bases, and 8 bases lay between the germline ends. The CDR3 sequence: CASSFTENTGELFF. The CDR3 nucleotides are TGTGCCAGCAGTTTCACAGAAAACACCGGGGAGCTGTTTTTT.

V and J are TRBV19 and TRBJ2-7; a weak D match, TRBD2 (6 bases). V was shortened by 7 bases and J by 4 bases, with 8 bases between the two germline ends. Germline-derived CDR1 and CDR2 are LNHDA and SQIVND (reference sequence). The CDR3 is 11 residues long. The CDR3 reads CASTRGYEQYF. Here the CDR3 DNA reads TGTGCCAGTACCCGGGGGTACGAGCAGTACTTC.

The V gene is TRBV3-1 (or the pseudogene TRBV3-2), the J gene TRBJ1-5; D gene unclear. The CDR3 contains 13 residues. Germline V CDR1 and CDR2: LGHDT, YNNKEL (reference sequence). V was cut by 0 bases and J by 5 bases, with 5 bases left in between. The CDR3 region is CASSQDLDQPQHF. The CDR3 nucleotides read TGTGCCAGCAGCCAAGATCTTGATCAGCCCCAGCATTTT.

This chain connects TRBV18 to TRBJ2-3; 8 positions match TRBD1. Trimming at V came to 3 bases and at J to 4 bases, leaving 3 bases not matched to a gene. The length of the CDR3 is 14 residues. Germline V gene data show CDR1 as KGHSH and CDR2 as LQKENI. The CDR3 DNA reads TGTGCCAGCTCACCGGACAGGGAGTCAGATACGCAGTATTTT. It yields the protein CASSPDRESDTQYF.

The rearrangement uses TRBV7-8 and TRBJ2-1, with D perhaps TRBD2 (6 bases). Trimming shortened V by 3 bases and J by 4 bases, and 19 bases separated the two germline ends. The CDR3 spans 17 residues. Germline V CDR1 and CDR2: SGHVS, FQNEAQ. The CDR3: CASSLTVLARGYNEQFF. CDR3 nucleotides: TGTGCCAGCAGCTTGACAGTCCTAGCGAGAGGATACAATGAGCAGTTCTTC. Looking up the rest from reference TRBV7-8 and TRBJ2-1 gives the full variable domain: GAGVSQSPRYKVAKRGQDVALRCDPISGHVSLFWYQQALGQGPEFLTYFQNEAQLDKSGLPSDRFFAERPEGSVSTLKIQRTQQEDSAVYLCASSLTVLARGYNEQFFGPGTRLTVL.

The rearrangement uses TRBV6-1 and TRBJ1-3; D possibly corresponds to TRBD1 (5 bases). This CDR3 is 14 amino acids long. Germline V CDR1 and CDR2: MNHNS, SASEGT. Trimming took 2 bases from V and 1 from J, leaving 6 bases between them. CDR3 loop: CASSESGSGNTIYF. The CDR3 DNA is TGTGCCAGCAGTGAATCAGGGTCTGGAAACACCATATATTTT.

The chain uses TRBV19 and TRBJ2-1; no clear D gene. The CDR3 contains 17 residues. The V end was cut by 5 bases, the J end by 1 base, with 18 bases between. CDR1 and CDR2 (germline): LNHDA, SQIVND (reference sequence). In DNA form, the CDR3 reads TGTGCCAGTAGTCGACTCGAGAGTCTCGATTCCTACAATGAGCAGTTCTTC. Its protein product is CASSRLESLDSYNEQFF.

The rearrangement joins TRBV5-1 to TRBJ1-6, with D unresolved. The CDR3 runs 14 residues. The ends were cut back, 0 bases at V and 7 bases at J, with 8 bases in the middle. Germline-derived CDR1 and CDR2 are SGHRS and YFSETQ. DNA for the CDR3: TGCGCCAGCAGCTTGGCTCCTGAGAATTCACCCCTCCACTTT. It codes for CASSLAPENSPLHF.

This clone was seen once. The chain recombines TRBV19 with TRBJ2-3; 7 nucleotides line up with TRBD1. In germline, CDR1 is LNHDA, CDR2 SQIVND (reference sequence). V lost 6 bases to trimming and J lost 4 bases; unmatched junction nucleotides: 7. The CDR3 totals 14 residues. The CDR3 region is CASSRTGPADTQYF. CDR3 DNA: TGTGCCAGTAGCCGGACAGGTCCCGCAGATACGCAGTATTTT.

This chain joins TRBV7-6 and TRBJ1-1, with TRBD1 matching 8 bases. The CDR3 totals 13 residues. V dropped 5 bases and J dropped 10; count of bases not matched to a gene: 9. In germline, CDR1 is SGHVS, CDR2 FNYEAQ. The CDR3 sequence is CASSPGQGGVAFF. Written as DNA, the CDR3 is TGTGCCAGCAGCCCAGGACAGGGTGGCGTAGCTTTCTTT.

A single count supports this clone. V is TRBV28 and J is TRBJ2-3, with 12 bases lining up with TRBD2. The V gene's germline CDR1 is MDHEN and CDR2 SYDVKM. The CDR3 has 20 amino acids. V dropped 5 bases and J dropped 3; count of bases not matched to a gene: 18. In DNA form, the CDR3 reads TGTGCCAGCAGTCCTGTTGAAAGGACTAGCGGGATGAGGAGAACAGATACGCAGTATTTT. This translates into CASSPVERTSGMRRTDTQYF.

The rearrangement links TRBV11-2 to TRBJ1-4, with a tentative D call TRBD1 (5 bases). CDR3 length equals 17 residues. Deletions cut 6 bases from V and 3 bases from J, with 20 bases between. Germline V gene sequence: CDR1 SGHAT, CDR2 FQNNGV. CDR3 region: CASRRTGGFQANEKLFF. CDR3 coding DNA: TGTGCCAGCAGGAGAACGGGGGGGTTTCAGGCTAATGAAAAACTGTTTTTT.

The V gene is TRBV5-1, the J gene TRBJ2-3; D not resolved. V was clipped by 0 bases and J by 0 bases, with 8 bases between them. The CDR3 is 15 amino acids. CDR1 SGHRS and CDR2 YFSETQ come from the germline V gene. The CDR3 here is CASSLGGASTDTQYF. Here the CDR3 DNA reads TGCGCCAGCAGCTTGGGAGGCGCTAGCACAGATACGCAGTATTTT.

The rearrangement joins TRBV25-1 to TRBJ2-7; D unclear. Germline V lookup: CDR1 MGHDK, CDR2 SYGVNS. V lost 6 bases and J lost 0, with 12 bases in between. The CDR3 runs 14 residues. CDR3 loop: CASREDTSSYEQYF. In DNA form, the CDR3 reads TGTGCCAGCAGAGAAGACACAAGCTCCTACGAGCAGTACTTC.

The chain is built from TRBV2 and TRBJ1-5, with 12 bases aligning to TRBD1. Germline lookup yields CDR1 SNHLY and CDR2 FYNNEI. CDR3 size: 15 residues. V trimming: 6 bases; J trimming: 5 bases; junction bases outside the gene matches: 5. The CDR3 coding sequence is TGTGCCAGCAGGGGGACAGGGGGCTTACATCAGCCCCAGCATTTT. Translation gives CASRGTGGLHQPQHF.

The chain couples TRBV3-1 (or the pseudogene TRBV3-2) to TRBJ1-6; 7 bases are shared with TRBD1. Germline assignment: CDR1 LGHDT and CDR2 YNNKEL (reference sequence). The V gene end was trimmed by 0 bases and the J gene end by 10 bases; junction bases not matched to a gene: 6. The CDR3 loop spans 15 amino acids. In DNA, the CDR3 is TGTGCCAGCAGCCAAGATGGTACAGGGGTCTCACCCCTCCACTTT. Protein sequence: CASSQDGTGVSPLHF.

For the CDR3, the DNA is TGTGCCTACGGGGACAGCGGTAAAAAACTGTTTTTT. Amino acid sequence: CAYGDSGKKLFF. The rearrangement links TRBV30 to TRBJ1-4, with 7 bases that match TRBD1. The V gene end was trimmed by 7 bases and the J gene end by 9 bases; junction bases not matched to a gene: 8. CDR3 size: 12 residues. Germline CDR1 GTSNPN, CDR2 SVGIG (reference sequence).

The chain employs TRBV6-5 and TRBJ1-4; no definite D call. V gave up 0 bases and J gave up 10 bases, with 15 bases separating them. Germline assignment: CDR1 MNHEY and CDR2 SVGAGI. This CDR3 region has 15 residues. The DNA of the CDR3 is TGTGCCAGCAGTTACTCGGGAGGTCGGCTCGCAAAACTGTTTTTT. As protein: CASSYSGGRLAKLFF.